These 23 T cell receptor beta chains came from one sample sequenced in a study of T-cell memory formation after mild COVID-19. In TCRdb, the 5' RACE reads were re-called with MiXCR into one record per CDR3 protein. The sample carries hundreds of thousands of distinct CDR3 sequences, about a sixth recorded once. The sample was PBMCs or a T cell subset sorted from them (not recorded which). The receptors derive from an adult woman who had mild COVID-19 (a few samples of this study predate the infection). Cell type and time point are not known.

This chain connects TRBV9 to TRBJ2-2; D may correspond to TRBD1 or TRBD2 (5 bases each). Looked up from germline, CDR1 is SGDLS and CDR2 is YYNGEE. Trimming took 3 bases from V and 7 from J, leaving 22 bases between them. The CDR3 sequence is 17 residues long. The CDR3 loop reads CASSAWDRPAVGGELFF. CDR3 sequence (DNA): TGTGCCAGCAGCGCTTGGGACCGGCCAGCGGTGGGCGGGGAGCTGTTTTTT.

V usage is TRBV5-1 and J usage is TRBJ1-1; a possible D gene is TRBD1 (5 bases). This CDR3 region has 17 residues. Germline V gene data show CDR1 as SGHRS and CDR2 as YFSETQ. V lost 0 bases and J 6 bases, leaving 21 bases between the germline ends. CDR3: CASSLGATYFSGSEAFF. The CDR3 DNA reads TGCGCCAGCAGCTTGGGGGCAACGTATTTTTCAGGGTCTGAAGCTTTCTTT.

This clonotype appeared a few times. The chain is built from TRBV24-1 and TRBJ2-7, with D perhaps TRBD2 (6 bases). The CDR3 runs to 15 residues. In germline, CDR1 is KGHDR, CDR2 SFDVKD. The V end lost 0 bases, the J end lost 1 base, and 9 bases lay between the germline ends. The CDR3 protein is CATSDLQAGSYEQYF. Here the CDR3 DNA reads TGTGCCACCAGTGATTTGCAGGCGGGGTCCTACGAGCAGTACTTC.

This clonotype has just a few counts. The chain has TRBV20-1 and TRBJ2-7; maybe TRBD1 (7 bases). Trimming cost V 4 bases and J 4 bases, with 14 bases left between them. The CDR3 is 13 residues long. Germline V lookup: CDR1 DFQATT, CDR2 SNEGSKA (reference sequence). CDR3 nucleotides: TGCAGTGCTACGTGGCGGGACAGTTACGAGCAGTACTTC. Translating it yields CSATWRDSYEQYF.

This clonotype was seen a few times. In DNA, the CDR3 is TGTGCCATCAGTCAAGACAGGGAGCAGTACTTC. This gives the protein CAISQDREQYF. V and J are TRBV10-3 and TRBJ2-7; a weak D match, TRBD1 (6 bases). Germline assignment: CDR1 ENHRY and CDR2 SYGVKD. The germline V and J ends were trimmed by 5 bases and 7 bases, with 9 bases remaining between them. The CDR3 contains 11 residues.

This clonotype was picked up a small number of times. This sequence joins TRBV7-6 and TRBJ2-5; a weak D match, TRBD1 (5 bases). Trimming stripped 1 base from V and 2 bases from J, with 8 bases between. Germline CDR1 is SGHVS and CDR2 is FNYEAQ. CDR3 length: 14 residues. Here the CDR3 reads CASSLEGWQETQYF. The CDR3 DNA reads as TGTGCCAGCAGCTTAGAGGGGTGGCAAGAGACCCAGTACTTC.

The table lists this clonotype with a few counts. V is TRBV5-1 and J is TRBJ2-2; 11 bases line up with TRBD1. J gave up 6 bases and V 6 bases, and 4 bases lay outside the gene matches. CDR3 length equals 14 residues. Germline V gene sequence: CDR1 SGHRS, CDR2 YFSETQ. CDR3 sequence: CASKPGQGAGELFF. CDR3 nucleotides: TGCGCCAGCAAACCGGGACAGGGGGCCGGGGAGCTGTTTTTT.

The chain links TRBV6-2 or TRBV6-3 to TRBJ1-1; D is unresolved. The V end was cut by 6 bases, the J end by 0 bases, with 14 bases between. Germline V gene lookup returns CDR1 MNHEY and CDR2 SVGEGT. The CDR3 extends over 15 amino acids. CDR3 sequence reads: CASSYPYGVNTEAFF. The CDR3 nucleotides are TGTGCCAGCAGCTATCCGTACGGGGTGAACACTGAAGCTTTCTTT.

This clonotype was observed many times. This sequence joins TRBV20-1 and TRBJ1-4; D remains ambiguous. V dropped 3 bases and J dropped 4 bases, with 6 bases sitting between them. From germline, CDR1 is DFQATT and CDR2 SNEGSKA (reference sequence). The length of the CDR3 is 12 residues. The CDR3 loop reads CSARSLNEKLFF. The CDR3 nucleotides read TGCAGTGCTAGGAGTCTTAATGAAAAACTGTTTTTT.

The V gene is TRBV4-2, the J gene TRBJ2-2; TRBD2 matches at 11 bases. V trimming: 0 bases; J trimming: 5 bases; junction bases outside the gene matches: 14. This CDR3 region has 20 residues. Germline CDR1 LGHNA, CDR2 YNFKEQ. The CDR3 DNA is TGTGCCAGCAGCCAAGATCCCCGAGTAGCGGGAGGGCCCTCTACCGGGGAGCTGTTTTTT. Translating gives CASSQDPRVAGGPSTGELFF.

The chain uses TRBV28 and TRBJ2-3, with 8 bases that match TRBD1. The CDR3 is 17 amino acids. The junction had 11 bases not matched to a gene; V was cut back by 6 bases and J by 0 bases. Germline lookup yields CDR1 MDHEN and CDR2 SYDVKM. The CDR3: CASSIFLTGASTDTQYF. The CDR3 DNA follows: TGTGCCAGCAGCATTTTTTTGACAGGGGCCAGCACAGATACGCAGTATTTT. The whole variable domain, remainder taken from reference TRBV28 and TRBJ2-3, is DVKVTQSSRYLVKRTGEKVFLECVQDMDHENMFWYRQDPGLGLRLIYFSYDVKMKEKGDIPEGYSVSREKKERFSLILESASTNQTSMYLCASSIFLTGASTDTQYFGPGTRLTVL.

The V gene is TRBV2, the J gene TRBJ1-2; 7 nucleotides match TRBD1. With 2 bases clipped from V and 3 bases from J, the junction kept 6 bases outside the gene matches. CDR3 size: 15 residues. Per the germline V gene, CDR1 is SNHLY and CDR2 is FYNNEI. The CDR3, as DNA: TGTGCCAGCAGTGAACCGGGGACAGTCCACTATGGCTACACCTTC. Translating it yields CASSEPGTVHYGYTF.

The sample holds many counts of this clonotype. The J gene is TRBJ1-1, the V gene TRBV20-1; TRBD1 is a possible D gene (6 bases). This CDR3 comprises 18 residues. The V gene's germline CDR1 is DFQATT and CDR2 SNEGSKA (reference sequence). V was clipped by 0 bases and J by 1 base, with 21 bases between them. The DNA of the CDR3 is TGCAGTGCTAGAGACTACCTAGGGACAACAGCCTCGAACACTGAAGCTTTCTTT. Protein product: CSARDYLGTTASNTEAFF.

This clonotype occurred a few times. This chain links TRBV24-1 with TRBJ2-2; the D gene is possibly TRBD2 (5 bases). The CDR3 consists of 13 residues. Germline V gene sequence: CDR1 KGHDR, CDR2 SFDVKD. Trimming stripped 5 bases from V and 6 bases from J, with 9 bases between. The CDR3, as DNA: TGTGCCACCAGTGCTCGAGGGTCCGGGGAGCTGTTTTTT. It yields the protein CATSARGSGELFF.

In its sample, this clonotype was seen a few times. CDR3 nucleotides: TGTGCCAGCAGCTTAGATACAACTAGCGGGAGAATCTGGAATGAGCAGTTCTTC. Translation gives CASSLDTTSGRIWNEQFF. The V call is TRBV7-2, the J call TRBJ2-1; TRBD2 agrees at 11 bases. Looked up from germline, CDR1 is SGHTA and CDR2 is FQGNSA. The CDR3 is 18 amino acids. V trimming: 1 base; J trimming: 7 bases; junction bases outside the gene matches: 12.

The sample holds one count of this clonotype. The chain recombines TRBV5-1 with TRBJ2-5; 8 bases map to TRBD1. After removal of 0 bases from V and 5 bases from J, the junction contained 9 bases not matched to a gene. CDR1 and CDR2 from the germline V gene are SGHRS and YFSETQ. The CDR3 is 16 amino acids. In nucleotides, the CDR3 is TGCGCCAGCAGCTTGGATCGGACAGGGACAGCGGAGACCCAGTACTTC. Its protein is CASSLDRTGTAETQYF.

This clonotype was counted only a few times. CDR3 DNA sequence: TGTGCCAGCAGCGGCCGGGCCCCCTACGAGCAGTACTTC. The encoded protein is CASSGRAPYEQYF. The rearrangement links TRBV7-9 to TRBJ2-7; no clear D gene. Trimming cost V 5 bases and J 2 bases, with 10 bases left between them. This CDR3 has 13 amino acids. Germline loops: CDR1 SEHNR, CDR2 FQNEAQ (reference sequence).

This clonotype has a handful of counts. The gene calls are TRBV6-2 or TRBV6-3 and TRBJ2-3; D call uncertain. Germline-derived CDR1 and CDR2 are MNHEY and SVGEGT. The CDR3 is made up of 15 amino acids. V lost 0 bases and J 4 bases, leaving 11 bases between the germline ends. This chain's CDR3 is CASSYSRSRADTQYF. Here the CDR3 DNA reads TGTGCCAGCAGTTACTCGAGATCTAGGGCAGATACGCAGTATTTT.

This clonotype occurred a few times. The chain links TRBV30 to TRBJ2-2; D not resolved. V was pared by 4 bases and J by 1 base, with 10 bases between. In germline, CDR1 is GTSNPN, CDR2 SVGIG (reference sequence). There are 14 residues in the CDR3. In DNA form, the CDR3 reads TGTGCCTGGATTGGCTTCGAGAACACCGGGGAGCTGTTTTTT. This codes for CAWIGFENTGELFF. Full variable domain (remainder filled in from reference TRBV30 and TRBJ2-2): SQTIHQWPATLVQPVGSPLSLECTVEGTSNPNLYWYRQAAGRGLQLLFYSVGIGQISSEVPQNLSASRPQDRQFILSSKKLLLSDSGFYLCAWIGFENTGELFFGEGSRLTVL.

The V gene is TRBV4-2, the J gene TRBJ2-1; possible D gene TRBD1, 7 bases. CDR1 and CDR2 (germline): LGHNA, YNFKEQ. This CDR3 contains 19 residues. The V end lost 4 bases, the J end lost 0 bases, and 22 bases lay between the germline ends. In nucleotides, the CDR3 is TGTGCCAGCAGCCGACTCGCCCTTCAGGGGGGTCTCTCCTACAATGAGCAGTTCTTC. Its translation: CASSRLALQGGLSYNEQFF.

This clonotype was seen a few times. This chain joins TRBV5-1 and TRBJ2-7, with TRBD1 identical over 11 bases. This CDR3 comprises 17 residues. V was clipped by 2 bases and J by 5 bases; unmatched bases: 12. Germline CDR1 and CDR2: SGHRS and YFSETQ. The CDR3: CASSLTSGTGGRNEQYF. CDR3 DNA sequence: TGCGCCAGCAGCTTAACCTCCGGGACAGGGGGTCGCAACGAGCAGTACTTC.

This rearrangement joins TRBV12-3 or TRBV12-4 to TRBJ2-1; TRBD2 is a possible D gene (6 bases). CDR3 length: 14 amino acids. V lost 2 bases to trimming and J lost 6 bases, with 11 bases between them. CDR3 DNA: TGTGCCAGCAGTTTATCTTGGGGACTCAATGAGCAGTTCTTC. Protein: CASSLSWGLNEQFF.

In the case of this clonotype: One junction end disagrees with the germline gene, perhaps due to a read error. The gene calls are TRBV19 and TRBJ1-1; no clear D gene. The CDR3 has 14 amino acids. Germline assignment: CDR1 LNHDA and CDR2 SQIVND (reference sequence). CDR3 amino acids: CASSPAGVNTESFF. CDR3 nucleotides: TGTGCCAGTAGTCCCGCCGGGGTTAACACTGAATCTTTCTTT.